The 18 T cell receptor beta chains reported below all come from one sample, sequenced in a study of blood T cells in healthy people across ages. Then a second PCR, running about 7 to 11 cycles, was carried out with a sample-barcoded 5' primer and a J-beta primer mix. MiXCR, applied by TCRdb to the 5' RACE reads, yields one record per CDR3 protein. The sample lists 650,000 to 1,000,000 distinct CDR3 sequences, roughly 40% occurring once. Sequences were obtained from blood. The receptors come from a man aged 18 to 30 in good health.

The chain employs TRBV27 and TRBJ1-2; TRBD1 aligns across 11 bases. With 8 bases clipped from V and 4 bases from J, the junction kept 0 bases outside the gene matches. Germline CDR1 is MNHEY and CDR2 is SMNVEV (reference sequence). The CDR3 spans 12 residues. The CDR3 spells CASGTGGYGYTF. The DNA for the CDR3 is TGTGCCAGCGGGACAGGGGGCTATGGCTACACCTTC.

The CDR3: CASSLTVHEQYF. The CDR3 nucleotides read TGTGCCAGTAGCCTGACAGTCCATGAGCAGTACTTC. This chain links TRBV19 with TRBJ2-5; tentatively, D is TRBD1 (5 bases). V lost 6 bases to trimming and J lost 11 bases, with 16 bases between them. Germline CDR1 and CDR2: LNHDA and SQIVND (reference sequence). This CDR3 contains 12 residues. The full variable domain, rest sourced from reference TRBV19 and TRBJ2-5, is DGGITQSPKYLFRKEGQNVTLSCEQNLNHDAMYWYRQDPGQGLRLIYYSQIVNDFQKGDIAEGYSVSREKKESFPLTVTSAQKNPTAFYLCASSLTVHEQYFGPGTRLLVL.

This clonotype was detected ten times or more. The gene calls are TRBV6-5 and TRBJ2-7, with TRBD1 identical over 8 bases. There are 15 residues in the CDR3. The trim removed 5 bases at V and 4 bases at J, leaving 10 bases unmatched. Looked up from germline, CDR1 is MNHEY and CDR2 is SVGAGI. The CDR3 spells CASSNTGTGPYEQYF. CDR3 DNA: TGTGCCAGCAGTAACACCGGGACAGGCCCTTACGAGCAGTACTTC.

This clonotype has at least ten counts. The chain joins TRBV29-1 to TRBJ2-1; 9 nucleotides line up with TRBD2. The J segment lost 5 bases and the V segment lost 1 base, leaving 6 bases of the junction unmatched. Germline V gives CDR1 SQVTM, CDR2 ANQGSEA. CDR3 length equals 15 residues. CDR3 residues: CSVEGRSGGNNEQFF. Written as DNA, the CDR3 is TGCAGCGTTGAAGGAAGGAGCGGGGGGAACAATGAGCAGTTCTTC.

The table lists this clonotype with a few counts. The CDR3 sequence: CASSLEQGNSPLHF. The CDR3 DNA reads TGTGCCAGCAGCTTAGAACAGGGGAATTCACCCCTCCACTTT. The gene calls are TRBV7-8 and TRBJ1-6; 7 positions match TRBD1. Germline values: CDR1 SGHVS, CDR2 FQNEAQ. The CDR3 sequence is 14 residues long. Unmatched junction bases numbered 1, after V lost 1 base and J lost 7 bases.

This clonotype appeared many times. V usage is TRBV4-2 and J usage is TRBJ1-2, with a possible D match to TRBD1 (5 bases). The germline V gene encodes CDR1 LGHNA and CDR2 YNFKEQ. Trimming removed 2 bases at V and 3 bases at J, with 10 bases between. The CDR3 consists of 14 residues. The CDR3 is CASSQLPGDYGYTF. The DNA of the CDR3 is TGTGCCAGCAGCCAACTTCCGGGGGACTATGGCTACACCTTC.

The chain links TRBV15 to TRBJ2-2; D may correspond to TRBD1 or TRBD2 (5 bases each). CDR1 and CDR2 from the germline V gene are LNHNV and YYDKDF (reference sequence). The ends were cut back, 8 bases at V and 6 bases at J, with 16 bases in the middle. CDR3 length: 14 residues. CDR3 sequence (DNA): TGTGCCACCGGAGTGGGGGATAGGGCCGGGGAGCTGTTTTTT. It translates to CATGVGDRAGELFF.

V is TRBV5-6 and J is TRBJ1-1; D gene uncertain. The CDR3 loop spans 12 amino acids. V lost 4 bases and J 11 bases, leaving 15 bases between the germline ends. CDR1 SGHDT and CDR2 YYEEEE come from the germline V gene. In DNA form, the CDR3 reads TGTGCCAGCAGCCCCAATGAGGGTGAGGCTTTCTTT. Translating gives CASSPNEGEAFF.

This clonotype occurred many times. CDR3 residues: CSARTGGENIQYF. The CDR3 DNA is TGCAGTGCTAGGACAGGGGGCGAAAACATTCAGTACTTC. The V and J genes are TRBV20-1 and TRBJ2-4, with 10 bases aligning to TRBD1. Trimming took 3 bases from V and 5 from J; bases not matched to a gene: 1. The CDR3 is 13 residues long. CDR1 is DFQATT and CDR2 is SNEGSKA in the germline V gene (reference sequence).

The chain recombines TRBV7-9 with TRBJ1-4, with D perhaps TRBD1 (6 bases). Per the germline V gene, CDR1 is SEHNR and CDR2 is FQNEAQ (reference sequence). This CDR3 has 16 amino acids. Trimming removed 8 bases from V and 8 bases from J, with 24 bases in between. The CDR3 loop reads CASGHDTGDKDEKLFF. The CDR3, as DNA: TGTGCCAGCGGCCATGATACCGGGGACAAAGACGAAAAACTGTTTTTT. The variable domain in full, with the rest retrieved from reference TRBV7-9 and TRBJ1-4, is DTGVSQNPRHKITKRGQNVTFRCDPISEHNRLYWYRQTLGQGPEFLTYFQNEAQLEKSRLLSDRFSAERPKGSFSTLEIQRTEQGDSAMYLCASGHDTGDKDEKLFFGSGTQLSVL.

This clonotype was observed a handful of times. The chain combines TRBV12-3 or TRBV12-4 with TRBJ2-3, with a weak D call TRBD2 (6 bases). The CDR3 is made up of 15 amino acids. The V end lost 7 bases, the J end lost 3 bases, and 17 bases lay between the germline ends. The CDR3 sequence is CASTRAGLETDTQYF. DNA of the CDR3: TGTGCCAGCACTAGGGCGGGGTTAGAAACAGATACGCAGTATTTT.

This clonotype was detected only a few times. The rearrangement joins TRBV20-1 to TRBJ2-7, with D perhaps being TRBD1 or TRBD2 (5 bases each). V was trimmed by 6 bases and J by 3 bases, leaving 21 bases between them. The V gene's germline CDR1 is DFQATT and CDR2 SNEGSKA (reference sequence). The CDR3 runs to 15 residues. The CDR3 region has the DNA TGCAGTGCAAGATGGGGGACGAACAGTGACTACGAGCAGTACTTC. Translating gives CSARWGTNSDYEQYF.

This clonotype was detected only a few times. The chain recombines TRBV7-3 with TRBJ1-1; D unclear. CDR1 and CDR2 from the germline V gene are SGHTA and FQGTGA. The CDR3 runs 15 residues. Trimming removed 5 bases from V and 7 bases from J, with 20 bases in between. DNA for the CDR3: TGTGCCAGCAGCCCCAGGCTTTCCTCTTGGGGTGAAGCTTTCTTT. This translates into CASSPRLSSWGEAFF.

V and J are TRBV28 and TRBJ1-6; unclear D gene. The CDR3 is 14 amino acids. Germline V gene data show CDR1 as MDHEN and CDR2 as SYDVKM. The germline V and J ends were trimmed by 3 bases and 5 bases, with 8 bases remaining between them. The CDR3: CASSFATDNSPLHF. The CDR3 DNA is TGTGCCAGCAGTTTTGCCACGGATAATTCACCCCTCCACTTT.

This clonotype occurred a few times. This chain connects TRBV20-1 to TRBJ2-7; D gene ambiguous. There are 10 residues in the CDR3. Germline CDR1 is DFQATT and CDR2 is SNEGSKA (reference sequence). The V end lost 0 bases, the J end lost 6 bases, and 3 bases lay between the germline ends. The CDR3 DNA follows: TGCAGTGCTAGAGAGGGCGAGCAGTACTTC. It encodes CSAREGEQYF.

The chain carries TRBV12-3 or TRBV12-4 and TRBJ2-1; D is unresolved. The length of the CDR3 is 14 residues. V lost 8 bases and J lost 8, with 19 bases in between. In DNA form, the CDR3 reads TGTGCCAGCCGCCGCCAATCTTTAGCCGATGAGCAGTTCTTC. Protein: CASRRQSLADEQFF.

This clonotype was observed a handful of times. The chain couples TRBV20-1 to TRBJ1-1; no clear D. CDR1 and CDR2 (germline): DFQATT, SNEGSKA (reference sequence). Trimming stripped 0 bases from V and 2 bases from J, with 13 bases between. The CDR3 runs 15 residues. The CDR3 reads CSARDEDAGNTEAFF. CDR3 DNA: TGCAGTGCTAGAGATGAGGACGCCGGAAACACTGAAGCTTTCTTT.

The chain links TRBV7-9 to TRBJ2-5, with TRBD2 matching 10 bases. The germline V gene encodes CDR1 SEHNR and CDR2 FQNEAQ (reference sequence). The trim removed 4 bases at V and 4 bases at J, leaving 9 bases unmatched. CDR3 length: 16 amino acids. The CDR3 here is CASSSAGTSDRETQYF. CDR3 nucleotide sequence: TGTGCCAGCAGCTCCGCCGGGACTAGCGATCGAGAGACCCAGTACTTC.